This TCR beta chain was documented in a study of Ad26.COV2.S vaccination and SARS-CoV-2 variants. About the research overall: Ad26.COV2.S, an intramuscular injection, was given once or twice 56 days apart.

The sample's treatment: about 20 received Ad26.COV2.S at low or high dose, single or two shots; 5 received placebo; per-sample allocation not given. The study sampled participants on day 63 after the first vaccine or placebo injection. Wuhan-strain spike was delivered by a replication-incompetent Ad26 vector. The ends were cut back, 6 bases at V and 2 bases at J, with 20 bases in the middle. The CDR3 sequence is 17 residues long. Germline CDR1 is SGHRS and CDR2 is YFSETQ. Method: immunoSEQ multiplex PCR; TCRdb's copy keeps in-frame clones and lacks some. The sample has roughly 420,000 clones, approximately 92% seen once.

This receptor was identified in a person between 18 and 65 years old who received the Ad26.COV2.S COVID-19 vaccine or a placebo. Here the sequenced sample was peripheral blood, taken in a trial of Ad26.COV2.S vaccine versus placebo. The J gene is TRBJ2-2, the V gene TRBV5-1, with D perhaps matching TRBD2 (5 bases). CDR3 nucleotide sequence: TGCGCCAGCAACCCCGGAACCGGGATCAAAAACACCGGGGAGCTGTTTTTT. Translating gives CASNPGTGIKNTGELFF.